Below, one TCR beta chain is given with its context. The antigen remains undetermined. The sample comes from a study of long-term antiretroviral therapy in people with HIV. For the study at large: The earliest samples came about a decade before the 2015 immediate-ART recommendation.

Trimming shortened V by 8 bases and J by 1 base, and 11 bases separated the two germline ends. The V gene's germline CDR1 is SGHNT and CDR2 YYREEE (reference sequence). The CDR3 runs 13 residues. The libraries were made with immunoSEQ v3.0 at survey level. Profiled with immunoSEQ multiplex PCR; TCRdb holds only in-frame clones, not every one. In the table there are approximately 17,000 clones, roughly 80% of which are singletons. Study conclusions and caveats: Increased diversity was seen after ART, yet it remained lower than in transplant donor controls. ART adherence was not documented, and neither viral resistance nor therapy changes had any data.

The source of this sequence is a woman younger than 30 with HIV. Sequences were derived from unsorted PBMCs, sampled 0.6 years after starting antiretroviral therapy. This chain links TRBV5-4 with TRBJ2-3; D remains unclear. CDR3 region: CARPLRRTDTQYF. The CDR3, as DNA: TGTGCCAGACCTCTTCGACGCACAGATACGCAGTATTTT.